Below, one T cell receptor (beta chain) is given with its context. No cognate antigen has been identified for it. A clone one base away is much larger, so this may be a read error. This record belongs to a study of T cells in Graves' hyperthyroidism and ophthalmopathy (dated by TCRdb to between 2018 and 2021). Describing the broader study: To identify TCR V-J signatures that set the groups apart, the researchers used a discovery cohort of 100 patients, made up of 43 with Graves' ophthalmopathy and 57 with stable Graves' hyperthyroidism. An independent validation cohort of around 20 hyperthyroidism patients and approximately 15 patients who later progressed to ophthalmopathy tested prospective prediction of ophthalmopathy. The study also compared thyroid tissue and blood T-cell repertoires from five or six Graves' hyperthyroidism patients. The 80 to 100 discovery patients were randomly divided into training and test sets at a 7:3 ratio. Following sampling, methimazole starting at 30 mg daily was given to hyperthyroidism patients, and high-dose intravenous methylprednisolone was given to ophthalmopathy patients. According to the paper, TCR Vbeta CDR3 sequencing was carried out on approximately 140 peripheral blood samples, which came from fewer than 50 ophthalmopathy, fewer than 80 hyperthyroidism and about 17 progressor patients.

Relative to germline, V is 7 bases shorter and J is 5 bases shorter, with 14 bases between their ends. Counted from cysteine to phenylalanine, this CDR3 has 13 amino acids. Only CDR3 DNA is held: 39 bases, read in frame from base 1. In the germline V gene (reference sequence), CDR1 corresponds to LNHDA and CDR2 to SQIVND. Patients with uncontrolled infections, other autoimmune diseases, pregnancy or lactation were excluded. Diagnoses were based on clinical symptoms, serum thyroxine and TRAb, thyroid ultrasound and orbital computed tomography. Trizol reagent was used to extract total RNA, and RNA quality was then checked on an Agilent 2100 Bioanalyzer. Study-level results and caveats: No statistical method was used to set the sample size in advance, and investigators knew the group allocation. Blood samples also contained most of the expanded thyroid clonotypes (frequency above 0.001), which suggests that blood repertoires may reflect thyroid immune responses. In validation, the model predicted progression to ophthalmopathy a median of approximately 6.3 months before onset, with roughly 68% sensitivity and 72.22% specificity. Ophthalmopathy was separated from stable hyperthyroidism by a 13 V-J signature model, with about 88% sensitivity and 81% to 82% specificity obtained in cross-validation and 80%/75% obtained in testing.

The TCR beta CDR3 regions were amplified from the RNA transcripts. A first-round RT-PCR of the TCR CDR3 used the HTBI primer set with the Qiagen OneStep RT-PCR kit. Libraries were constructed in a second round of multiplex PCR, after which size selection and purification were carried out. The libraries were sequenced on an Illumina HiSeq2000 using paired-end 100 bp reads. From the authors' description of their analysis: Raw data were processed with SOAPnuke, discarding reads with adapters, uncalled bases, mean Phred below 15, or no exact constant-primer or identifier match. COPE v1.2.5 was used to merge high-quality paired reads, and clonotypes were defined as unique nucleotide sequences. MiTCR v1.1 was used to align the clonotypes against IMGT TRBV, TRBD and TRBJ reference segments. The analysis was restricted to V-J combinations with a frequency above 0.0001, which together covered just over 98% of the repertoires. The TCS score was defined as the ratio of F50 (clonal expansion) to E x V (chaos), calculated using BLOSUM62-based TCRdist between CDR3 peptides within each V-J. Welch's t-statistics and random forest reduced approximately 520 V-J features to roughly 13, which were used in a naive Bayes classifier (R e1071). The Morisita-Horn index was used to measure how similar the thyroid and blood repertoires were. TCRdb reprocessed the public reads (quality trimming at Q25 with fastp, clone calling with MiXCR) and kept in-frame beta chains. For every CDR3 protein sequence, its rows merge into one entry that carries the most common genes and DNA. TCRdb's processing, not the authors' own work, is the source of the V and J calls. Counted in this sample were approximately 510,000 distinct CDR3 sequences; about 46% of them appeared once. The ten largest clones add up to roughly 45% of the sample.

The sequence was obtained from an adult woman with Graves' disease, either hyperthyroidism or ophthalmopathy (not recorded which). The receptor chain draws on TRBV19 and TRBJ1-1; TRBD1 is perhaps the D gene, given 5 matching bases. The specimen sequenced was peripheral blood or thyroid tissue (not recorded which). The sequenced DNA: TGTGCCAGTACGCCGGAGGGGAGGACTGAAGCTTTCTTT. It translates to CASTPEGRTEAFF.